The entry that follows covers one T cell receptor (beta chain) sequence. This entry is derived from a study of PD-1 blockade in classical Hodgkin lymphoma. V was clipped by 4 bases and J by 3 bases, with 12 bases between them. Germline V gene lookup returns CDR1 SGHAT and CDR2 FQNNGV. The CDR3 sequence is 15 residues long. Method: immunoSEQ multiplex PCR; TCRdb's copy keeps in-frame clones and lacks some. The sample has over 20,000 clones; around 87% are singletons. Documented time point: newly diagnosed, previously untreated cHL patient sample. After PBMCs were thawed, their CD8+ T cells were isolated by magnetic negative selection. What served as comparison were PBMCs in newly diagnosed, untreated classical Hodgkin lymphoma.

This TCR derives from a human donor with classical Hodgkin lymphoma. The chain couples TRBV11-2 to TRBJ1-4, with D tentatively TRBD1 (5 bases). The sample taken for sequencing was CD8+ T cells from blood. CDR3 sequence (DNA): TGTGCCAGCAGCTCTTTCAGGGCACCTAATGAAAAACTGTTTTTT. It yields the protein CASSSFRAPNEKLFF.